Given below is one TCR beta chain in context. The CDR3 covers 13 residues. V was cut by 5 bases and J by 2 bases, with 8 bases left in between. Germline V gives CDR1 MNHEY, CDR2 SVGEGT. Here immunoSEQ multiplex PCR was the method, and the copy in TCRdb shows in-frame clones only, minus some. The data show 150,000 to 200,000 clones, approximately 89% seen once. Everyone who took part was about 18 to 90 years old, and they came from 24 US areas. Participant reports of clinical history set cohort assignment. The sample comes from a study of blood T cell repertoires in COVID-19. Study-wide context: Material from acute and convalescent COVID-19 was sourced from the United States, Italy and Spain.

The rearrangement uses TRBV6-2 or TRBV6-3 and TRBJ2-3; D is uncertain. This TCR was recovered from a woman in her thirties or forties with acute COVID-19. Sample: PBMCs or T cells enriched from blood (not recorded which). This CDR3 reads CASSPANTDTQYF. CDR3 DNA: TGTGCCAGCAGTCCCGCGAACACAGATACGCAGTATTTT.